This TCR beta chain was identified during a study of PD-L1 blockade in urothelial cancer. Across the study: The study started patients on atezolizumab at some point between 2013 and 2014, giving 1,200 mg intravenously every 3 weeks. Patients' histories included 0 to 3 prior chemotherapy regimens. The authors examined blood 3 weeks (second dose) and 6 weeks after treatment start.

This CDR3 contains 14 residues. Germline loops: CDR1 SGHDT, CDR2 YYEEEE. V was cut by 2 bases and J by 2 bases, with 11 bases left in between. Synthetic TCR analog templates were spiked into all PCRs individually. The data were produced by immunoSEQ multiplex PCR, yet TCRdb's version contains in-frame clones alone and is incomplete. This repertoire shows about 52,000 clones, 60% to 80% found once; its top ten account for 3% to 4%. The source was PBMCs, collected around atezolizumab (anti-PD-L1) treatment. The rearrangement links TRBV5-6 to TRBJ2-7; a possible D gene is TRBD1 (6 bases). This receptor was taken from a man aged 65 to 85 with urothelial cancer. Here the CDR3 DNA reads TGTGCCAGCAGCTTACAGGGTACCACCTACGAGCAGTACTTC. Amino acids: CASSLQGTTYEQYF.